This TCR beta chain emerged from a study of OX40 agonist ivuxolimab in advanced cancers. The germline CDR1 and CDR2 sequences are SGHRS and YFSETQ. This CDR3 contains 13 residues. Trimming cost V 0 bases and J 7 bases, with 9 bases left between them. Prior autoimmune disease or systemic immunosuppression barred patients. Baseline, cycle 4 day 1, and cycle 7 day 1 were the blood sampling points. Measured with immunoSEQ multiplex PCR; TCRdb has only the in-frame clones, and not every one. The table lists 91,000 or so clones, 70% to 90% of them singletons. To note about this clone: The target antigen is unknown.

Study findings and constraints: At 0.1 to 3.0 mg/kg and by week 6, clonal expansion occurred in CD4+ and CD8+ blood T cells.

This receptor was obtained from an adult with an advanced solid tumor such as melanoma, head and neck, liver or kidney cancer. The sample consisted of CD4+ or CD8+ T cells sorted from blood, taken in a trial of the OX40 agonist ivuxolimab. V usage is TRBV5-1 and J usage is TRBJ2-3, with D uncertain. The CDR3 DNA reads TGCGCCAGCAGCTTGGACCGTTTGAATACGCAGTATTTT. This translates into CASSLDRLNTQYF.